The 28 T cell receptor beta chains below all came from one sample that was sequenced in a study of blood T cell repertoires in COVID-19. Here immunoSEQ multiplex PCR was the method, and the copy in TCRdb shows in-frame clones only, minus some. This sample has approximately 190,000 clones; about four fifths occur once, and the top ten carry about 5.7%. Sequencing input: peripheral blood. These receptors were taken from a woman in her thirties or forties with acute or convalescent COVID-19.

This chain uses TRBV2 with TRBJ2-1, with 14 bases identical to TRBD2. Trimming took 6 bases from V and 5 from J; bases not matched to a gene: 3. This CDR3 region has 15 residues. Germline V gene sequence: CDR1 SNHLY, CDR2 FYNNEI. CDR3 in amino acids: CASRQGLAGDNEQFF. The CDR3 DNA reads TGTGCCAGCAGGCAGGGACTAGCGGGAGACAATGAGCAGTTCTTC.

This clone was detected only once. The chain uses TRBV5-1 and TRBJ2-7, with a weak D call TRBD2 (6 bases). CDR3 length: 13 residues. The germline CDR1 and CDR2 sequences are SGHRS and YFSETQ. Trimming cost V 0 bases and J 3 bases, with 7 bases left between them. The CDR3 DNA is TGCGCCAGCAGCTTGGGCGGGGTCTACGAGCAGTACTTC. Its translation: CASSLGGVYEQYF. Filled out from reference TRBV5-1 and TRBJ2-7, the complete variable domain reads KAGVTQTPRYLIKTRGQQVTLSCSPISGHRSVSWYQQTPGQGLQFLFEYFSETQRNKGNFPGRFSGRQFSNSRSEMNVSTLELGDSALYLCASSLGGVYEQYFGPGTRLTVT.

The chain recombines TRBV7-9 with TRBJ2-1; possible D gene TRBD2, 5 bases. This CDR3 has 14 amino acids. Germline CDR1 reads SEHNR; CDR2 reads FQNEAQ (reference sequence). The CDR3 protein is CADEEANRYNEQFF. CDR3 DNA sequence: TGTGCTGACGAGGAGGCGAACAGATACAATGAGCAGTTCTTC.

V usage is TRBV19 and J usage is TRBJ2-7; weak D call: TRBD2 (5 bases). The V end lost 5 bases, the J end lost 3 bases, and 17 bases lay between the germline ends. From germline, CDR1 is LNHDA and CDR2 SQIVND (reference sequence). CDR3 length: 15 residues. As DNA, the CDR3 is TGTGCCAGTAGTGGATCGAGGACTGCAGTCTACGAGCAGTACTTC. Amino acid sequence: CASSGSRTAVYEQYF.

A single count supports this clone. The V and J genes are TRBV5-1 and TRBJ1-1, with D perhaps TRBD1 (6 bases). The V end lost 2 bases, the J end lost 1 base, and 12 bases lay between the germline ends. CDR1 is SGHRS and CDR2 is YFSETQ in the germline V gene. This CDR3 contains 15 residues. The CDR3, as DNA: TGCGCCAGCAGCTTTACAGGGCTGGGGAACACTGAAGCTTTCTTT. Translated: CASSFTGLGNTEAFF. Supplemented by reference TRBV5-1 and TRBJ1-1, the full variable domain reads KAGVTQTPRYLIKTRGQQVTLSCSPISGHRSVSWYQQTPGQGLQFLFEYFSETQRNKGNFPGRFSGRQFSNSRSEMNVSTLELGDSALYLCASSFTGLGNTEAFFGQGTRLTVV.

V and J are TRBV18 and TRBJ2-3; possible D gene TRBD1, 8 bases. This CDR3 region has 15 residues. V was clipped by 4 bases and J by 3 bases, with 14 bases between them. From germline, CDR1 is KGHSH and CDR2 LQKENI. The CDR3 coding sequence is TGTGCCAGCTCACTCGGACAGGGACTAACAGATACGCAGTATTTT. It codes for CASSLGQGLTDTQYF.

CDR3 in amino acids: CASSFPLADNEQFF. The CDR3 DNA reads as TGTGCCAGCAGCTTCCCACTAGCGGACAATGAGCAGTTCTTC. The V and J genes are TRBV7-9 and TRBJ2-1; the match to TRBD2 covers 8 bases. This CDR3 is 14 amino acids long. Germline V gives CDR1 SEHNR, CDR2 FQNEAQ (reference sequence). V lost 3 bases and J lost 5; bases outside the gene matches: 3.

The rearrangement links TRBV27 to TRBJ1-2; 9 nucleotides agree with TRBD1. V dropped 5 bases and J dropped 1; count of bases not matched to a gene: 2. Germline V gene data show CDR1 as MNHEY and CDR2 as SMNVEV (reference sequence). The CDR3 covers 14 residues. CDR3 sequence: CASSQGQGNYGYTF. In nucleotides, the CDR3 is TGTGCCAGCAGTCAGGGACAGGGTAACTATGGCTACACCTTC.

This clone was recorded at least ten times. The genes are TRBV6-4 and TRBJ2-2; maybe TRBD1 (7 bases). V lost 7 bases to trimming and J lost 5 bases, with 17 bases between them. The germline V gene has CDR1 MRHNA and CDR2 SNTAGT. The CDR3 covers 15 residues. In DNA form, the CDR3 reads TGTGCCAGCAAGGAGCGGGCAGGGGGGACCGGGGAGCTGTTTTTT. Its translation is CASKERAGGTGELFF.

The rearrangement uses TRBV5-6 and TRBJ1-1; 8 nucleotides align to TRBD1. The CDR3 runs to 16 residues. V dropped 4 bases and J dropped 4; count of bases not matched to a gene: 12. Germline V gene lookup returns CDR1 SGHDT and CDR2 YYEEEE. The CDR3 protein is CASSLWSGGLVTEAFF. As DNA, the CDR3 is TGTGCCAGCAGCCTCTGGTCAGGGGGCTTGGTCACTGAAGCTTTCTTT. The whole variable domain, filled in from reference TRBV5-6 and TRBJ1-1, reads DAGVTQSPTHLIKTRGQQVTLRCSPKSGHDTVSWYQQALGQGPQFIFQYYEEEERQRGNFPDRFSGHQFPNYSSELNVNALLLGDSALYLCASSLWSGGLVTEAFFGQGTRLTVV.

This chain links TRBV4-1 with TRBJ1-5; 7 bases agree with TRBD1. The germline V gene encodes CDR1 MGHRA and CDR2 YSYEKL. Germline trimming cut 0 bases from V and 4 bases from J; bases unmatched to any gene: 3. The CDR3 sequence is 15 residues long. Here the CDR3 reads CASSQDGTANQPQHF. CDR3 DNA: TGCGCCAGCAGCCAAGATGGGACAGCAAATCAGCCCCAGCATTTT.

V usage is TRBV11-3 and J usage is TRBJ2-1, with 7 positions matching TRBD2. Germline lookup yields CDR1 SGHNT and CDR2 YENEEA. The CDR3 has 17 residues. With 1 base clipped from V and 4 bases from J, the junction kept 10 bases outside the gene matches. Here the CDR3 reads CASSLAPSSGIYNEQFF. CDR3 nucleotides: TGTGCCAGCAGCTTAGCGCCCTCGAGCGGGATTTACAATGAGCAGTTCTTC. Looking up the rest from reference TRBV11-3 and TRBJ2-1 gives the full variable domain: EAGVVQSPRYKIIEKKQPVAFWCNPISGHNTLYWYLQNLGQGPELLIRYENEEAVDDSQLPKDRFSAERLKGVDSTLKIQPAELGDSAVYLCASSLAPSSGIYNEQFFGPGTRLTVL.

The chain is built from TRBV7-9 and TRBJ2-7; D perhaps matches TRBD2 (6 bases). V was trimmed by 3 bases and J by 1 base, leaving 10 bases between them. The CDR3 runs 14 residues. Germline CDR1 reads SEHNR; CDR2 reads FQNEAQ (reference sequence). CDR3 region: CASSLGLLSYEQYF. CDR3 in DNA: TGTGCCAGCAGCTTGGGACTCCTGTCCTACGAGCAGTACTTC.

The rearrangement uses TRBV27 and TRBJ2-1; D is possibly TRBD1 (6 bases). Germline values: CDR1 MNHEY, CDR2 SMNVEV (reference sequence). The V end was cut by 6 bases, the J end by 6 bases, with 18 bases between. This CDR3 is built from 15 residues. CDR3 residues: CASRQGLHLSNEQFF. The DNA of the CDR3 is TGTGCCAGCAGGCAGGGGTTACATCTTTCCAATGAGCAGTTCTTC.

The chain uses TRBV21-1 and TRBJ2-5; the tabulated D call, TRBD2, remains unverified against the DNA. TRBV21-1 is given as a pseudogene. CDR3 length equals 12 residues. The CDR3, as DNA: TGTTCGACGGGGGGAGTAGGAGAGACCCAGTACTTC. Its protein product is CSTGGVGETQYF.

The CDR3 is CASSIEQGNGYTF. DNA of the CDR3: TGTGCCAGTAGTATAGAACAGGGTAATGGCTACACCTTC. The genes are TRBV19 and TRBJ1-2; perhaps TRBD1 as D (6 bases). Trimming pared 0 bases from V and 6 bases from J, leaving 8 bases between. The CDR3 sequence is 13 residues long. CDR1 LNHDA and CDR2 SQIVND come from the germline V gene (reference sequence).

This chain joins TRBV7-3 and TRBJ2-4, with a possible D match to TRBD2 (5 bases). CDR3 length equals 15 residues. The germline V gene has CDR1 SGHTA and CDR2 FQGTGA. V lost 2 bases to trimming and J lost 4 bases, with 12 bases between them. The CDR3 nucleotides read TGTGCCAGCAGCTTACTTGGAGGAGGTAAAAACATTCAGTACTTC. Protein: CASSLLGGGKNIQYF.

The rearrangement uses TRBV16 and TRBJ2-2; D perhaps matches TRBD2 (5 bases). The germline V gene has CDR1 KGHSY and CDR2 FQNENV. V dropped 4 bases and J dropped 5 bases, with 14 bases sitting between them. The CDR3 length is 15 residues. This chain's CDR3 is CASSPRRAGTGELFF. The CDR3, as DNA: TGTGCCAGCAGCCCCCGGCGGGCTGGGACCGGGGAGCTGTTTTTT.

This clone has just a few counts. V usage is TRBV15 and J usage is TRBJ2-1; D call uncertain. In germline, CDR1 is LNHNV, CDR2 YYDKDF (reference sequence). This CDR3 spans 18 amino acids. V lost 1 base and J lost 0, with 16 bases in between. The CDR3 DNA follows: TGTGCCACCAGCAGAGCCAAGGCGGTATGGGTCTCCTACAATGAGCAGTTCTTC. Residues: CATSRAKAVWVSYNEQFF.

The chain uses TRBV18 and TRBJ2-5; TRBD1 matches at 9 bases. Trimming at V came to 4 bases and at J to 4 bases, leaving 10 bases not matched to a gene. The CDR3 has 16 residues. CDR1 and CDR2 (germline): KGHSH, LQKENI. CDR3 DNA: TGTGCCAGCTCACAGGGAACAGGGGGCGCCGGAGAGACCCAGTACTTC. It yields the protein CASSQGTGGAGETQYF.

The chain couples TRBV24-1 to TRBJ2-7, with 7 bases matching TRBD1. This CDR3 has 15 residues. The ends lost 4 bases at V and 1 base at J; junction bases unmatched: 6. Germline V lookup: CDR1 KGHDR, CDR2 SFDVKD. CDR3 loop: CATSDWTGSSYEQYF. CDR3 sequence (DNA): TGTGCCACCAGTGACTGGACAGGAAGTTCCTACGAGCAGTACTTC.

The chain employs TRBV27 and TRBJ1-5; D perhaps matches TRBD1 (5 bases). This CDR3 comprises 15 residues. The germline V gene has CDR1 MNHEY and CDR2 SMNVEV (reference sequence). Trimming left V 6 bases short and J 2 bases short, with 14 bases between. The DNA for the CDR3 is TGTGCCAGCAGACCGTTGGGGGAGGGCAATCAGCCCCAGCATTTT. Amino acid sequence: CASRPLGEGNQPQHF.

The gene calls are TRBV24-1 and TRBJ1-2; possible D gene TRBD1, 6 bases. The ends were cut back, 7 bases at V and 3 bases at J, with 23 bases in the middle. The germline V gene encodes CDR1 KGHDR and CDR2 SFDVKD. The CDR3 extends over 17 amino acids. CDR3 sequence: CATSFRRRQDIHYGYTF. The CDR3 region has the DNA TGTGCCACCAGCTTCAGAAGAAGACAGGATATTCACTATGGCTACACCTTC.

In its sample, this clone was seen once. V is TRBV3-1 (or the pseudogene TRBV3-2) and J is TRBJ2-1; 14 bases are shared with TRBD2. The CDR3 extends over 17 amino acids. The germline V gene has CDR1 LGHDT and CDR2 YNNKEL (reference sequence). The V and J ends lost 4 bases and 9 bases, in that order; junction bases with no gene match: 11. CDR3 loop: CASSPGTSGSRGAEQFF. CDR3 nucleotides: TGTGCCAGCAGCCCCGGGACTAGCGGGAGCCGAGGGGCTGAGCAGTTCTTC.

Only a few counts were recorded for this clone. The chain carries TRBV29-1 and TRBJ1-2; D is ambiguous. V was cut by 5 bases and J by 8 bases, with 9 bases left in between. The CDR3 extends over 10 amino acids. Germline V gene lookup returns CDR1 SQVTM and CDR2 ANQGSEA. For the CDR3, the DNA is TGCAGCGTTCTTGAGCTCGGCTACACCTTC. Encoded protein: CSVLELGYTF. Variable domain in full (rest from reference TRBV29-1 and TRBJ1-2): SAVISQKPSRDICQRGTSLTIQCQVDSQVTMMFWYRQQPGQSLTLIATANQGSEATYESGFVIDKFPISRPNLTFSTLTVSNMSPEDSSIYLCSVLELGYTFGSGTRLTVV.

This chain links TRBV5-4 with TRBJ1-4; D call uncertain. The CDR3 covers 14 residues. V was cut by 1 base and J by 5 bases, with 9 bases left in between. Germline values: CDR1 SGHNT, CDR2 YYREEE (reference sequence). This CDR3 reads CASSLNAGNEKLFF. The CDR3 DNA sequence: TGTGCCAGCAGCTTGAACGCAGGAAATGAAAAACTGTTTTTT.

The CDR3 coding sequence is TGTGCCACCACCCGTAGGACAGGGAGGGTCTACGAGCAGTACTTC. Translated, it gives CATTRRTGRVYEQYF. This chain links TRBV27 with TRBJ2-7; D may be TRBD1 (8 bases). Germline V gene lookup returns CDR1 MNHEY and CDR2 SMNVEV (reference sequence). This CDR3 has 15 amino acids. Trimming took 10 bases from V and 3 from J, leaving 22 bases between them.

The V gene is TRBV27, the J gene TRBJ2-1; 8 nucleotides line up with TRBD2. V gave up 7 bases and J gave up 0 bases; unmatched junction bases: 20. This CDR3 contains 20 residues. Germline-derived CDR1 and CDR2 are MNHEY and SMNVEV (reference sequence). The CDR3 bases are TGTGCCAGCACCTATCTAGCGGGCCCTATGGTAGCGAGCTCCTACAATGAGCAGTTCTTC. As protein: CASTYLAGPMVASSYNEQFF.